This T cell receptor beta chain was recorded in a study of radiation and T cells in renal cell carcinoma. Findings and limits, study-wide: From baseline, blood top tumor clonotypes peaked at 2 weeks post-radiation.

On this clone: Its antigen is still unknown.

Specified time point: blood 2 weeks post-SBRT. The sample's treatment: 15 Gy SBRT to primary tumor, nephrectomy 4 weeks later. The table came from immunoSEQ multiplex PCR; TCRdb's copy has only in-frame clones and leaves some out. The repertoire has some 150,000 clones, approximately 86% of them found once; the top ten carry around 13%. The CDR3 covers 16 residues. Deletions cut 2 bases from V and 7 bases from J, with 15 bases between. The V gene's germline CDR1 is MGHDK and CDR2 SYGVNS. The sequences come from blood, collected from a patient whose treatment included radiotherapy and nephrectomy. The chain joins TRBV25-1 to TRBJ1-6; D is possibly TRBD1 (5 bases). The sequence was collected from a woman in her 50s with renal cell carcinoma. The CDR3 loop is CASSEAGGFGNSPLHF. The CDR3 coding sequence is TGTGCCAGCAGTGAAGCTGGGGGATTTGGGAATTCACCCCTCCACTTT. Combining the CDR3 with reference TRBV25-1 and TRBJ1-6 gives the whole variable domain EADIYQTPRYLVIGTGKKITLECSQTMGHDKMYWYQQDPGMELHLIHYSYGVNSTEKGDLSSESTVSRIRTEHFPLTLESARPSHTSQYLCASSEAGGFGNSPLHFGNGTRLTVT.